A selection of T cell receptor beta chains follows, all from one sample in a study of cytomegalovirus exposure and HLA in healthy donors. Some clones are missing from TCRdb's copy, which holds only in-frame ones; the method was immunoSEQ multiplex PCR. The table lists 150,000 to 200,000 clones, around 86% of them singletons. Specimen: PBMCs. The receptors originated from a man aged 18 to 29 in good health and CMV-seropositive. The CDR3 runs from the conserved cysteine through the conserved F or W. The D gene is left open where the match is weak. Only part of the rows carry a size: once, few, many, or a class if the clone is expanded.

abundance	v_gene	d_gene	j_gene	CDR3nt	CDR3aa
NA	TRBV27	NA	TRBJ1-1	TGTGCCAGCAGTCCCGGGAAGACTGAAGCTTTCTTT	CASSPGKTEAFF
NA	TRBV27	NA	TRBJ1-5	TGTGCCAGCAGTTTCGGGGTTAAACAGCCCCAGCATTTT	CASSFGVKQPQHF
few	TRBV18	NA	TRBJ1-5	TGTGCCAGCTCCCACGACAGAAGCAATCAGCCCCAGCATTTT	CASSHDRSNQPQHF
NA	TRBV2	NA	TRBJ1-5	TGTGCCAGCAGTGAATCTTGGACAGTTCTGCGAGGGCCCCAGCATTTT	CASSESWTVLRGPQHF
NA	TRBV4-3	NA	TRBJ2-5	TGCGCCAGCAGCCAAGATATATGGGGGTCCAGGGGGACCCAGTACTTC	CASSQDIWGSRGTQYF
NA	TRBV28	TRBD1	TRBJ1-2	TGTGCCAGCAGTTTATGGGACAGGGGGTTCGATGGCTACACCTTC	CASSLWDRGFDGYTF
NA	TRBV4-3	TRBD2	TRBJ2-7	TGCGCCAGCAGCCAAGAATTGTGGGCTAGCGGGAGGTTAAACGAGCAGTACTTC	CASSQELWASGRLNEQYF
NA	TRBV7-8	NA	TRBJ2-1	TGTGCCAGCATAGCGATGGCCTACAATGAGCAGTTCTTC	CASIAMAYNEQFF
NA	TRBV7-2	NA	TRBJ2-7	TGTGCCAGCAGCTTAGAGGACCGAGCGGGCTCCTACGAGCAGTACTTC	CASSLEDRAGSYEQYF
NA	TRBV5-5	NA	TRBJ1-1	TGTGCCAGCAGCTTGGGGGGGGAAGAAGCTTTCTTT	CASSLGGEEAFF
few	TRBV6-6	NA	TRBJ1-1	TGTGCCAGCAGTTATCAGACAGAAGCTTTCTTT	CASSYQTEAFF
NA	TRBV27	NA	TRBJ2-7	TGTGCCAGCAGCTTAGGACAGTTACTTCCGCAGTACTTC	CASSLGQLLPQYF
NA	TRBV7-2	NA	TRBJ2-7	TGTGCCAGCAGCTTAGGGGCGGGGAACTACGAGCAGTACTTC	CASSLGAGNYEQYF
NA	TRBV15	TRBD1	TRBJ1-3	TGTGCCACCAGCAGAGATCCGGCGTACAGGGGGGAAAACACCATATATTTT	CATSRDPAYRGENTIYF
NA	TRBV9	TRBD2	TRBJ2-3	TGTGCCAGCAGCCTAGGGATACGGGGGGGTCCAGATACGCAGTATTTT	CASSLGIRGGPDTQYF
NA	TRBV7-9	NA	TRBJ1-6	TGTGCCAGCAGCTGGCGGACTGGTACTGGGATGGCACCCCTCCACTTT	CASSWRTGTGMAPLHF
once	TRBV21-1	NA	TRBJ2-1	TGTGCCAGCAGCAATTCAACCGGGGGACTAGCGGGAGTCTATGAGCAGTTCTTC	CASSNSTGGLAGVYEQFF
once	TRBV5-1	NA	TRBJ2-1	TGCGCCAGCAGCTTGACCGCGGCAGTCTCCTACAATGAGCAGTTCTTC	CASSLTAAVSYNEQFF
NA	TRBV5-1	NA	TRBJ2-1	TGCGCCAGCAGCTTAAGTCCCGTCGGAGTCAATGAGCAGTTCTTC	CASSLSPVGVNEQFF
NA	TRBV9	NA	TRBJ1-2	TGTGCCAGCAGCGGTACTTATGGCTACACCTTC	CASSGTYGYTF
NA	TRBV11-2	TRBD1	TRBJ2-6	TGTGCCAGCAGCTCCATTCAGGGGGCCCCTGGGGCCAACGTCCTGACTTTC	CASSSIQGAPGANVLTF
once	TRBV5-6	NA	TRBJ1-2	TGTGCCAGCAGCTTAGGGGGTAGCTATGGCTACACCTTC	CASSLGGSYGYTF
once	TRBV11-2	TRBD1	TRBJ2-7	TGTGCCAGCAGCCCCCGGGACAGGGGGATGTACGAGCAGTACTTC	CASSPRDRGMYEQYF
NA	TRBV11-3	TRBD1	TRBJ1-6	TGTGCCAGCAGCCGGGGACAGAATAATTCACCCCTCCACTTT	CASSRGQNNSPLHF
NA	TRBV28	TRBD1	TRBJ1-5	TGTGCCAGCAGTTTATCGGACAGGACGCCCCAGCATTTT	CASSLSDRTPQHF
once	TRBV7-8	TRBD1	TRBJ1-5	TGTGCCAGCAGCCGGGTCCAAGGGACAGGGTGGAAAAGAGGTCAGCCCCAGCATTTT	CASSRVQGTGWKRGQPQHF
NA	TRBV5-8	NA	TRBJ2-3	TGTGCCAGCAGCTTGTTCCTAGGTGTTGCCGCAGATACGCAGTATTTT	CASSLFLGVAADTQYF
few	TRBV2	NA	TRBJ2-7	TGTGCCAGCAGCACACGCGCGGGGGCCGAGCAGTACTTC	CASSTRAGAEQYF
once	TRBV6-1	TRBD2	TRBJ2-2	TGTGCCAGCACCTTGGCGGGAGAGGGCGGGGAGCTGTTTTTT	CASTLAGEGGELFF
NA	TRBV9	TRBD1	TRBJ2-7	TGTGCCAGCAGCGTAGGAACGGACAGGGCCTACGAGCAGTACTTC	CASSVGTDRAYEQYF
few	TRBV29-1	TRBD2	TRBJ2-7	TGCAGTGTAAGCGGGGCAGCTTACTACGAGCAGTACTTC	CSVSGAAYYEQYF
NA	TRBV10-3	TRBD2	TRBJ2-7	TGTGCCACTCTGCTATCCGGGGGGGGTGGTGGACACGAGCAGTACTTC	CATLLSGGGGGHEQYF
once	TRBV9	NA	TRBJ2-1	TGTGCCAGCAGCGTAGCCCATTCCAGCGGATCCTACAATGAGCAGTTCTTC	CASSVAHSSGSYNEQFF
NA	TRBV19	NA	TRBJ2-7	TGTGCCAGTAGTACCTCTATGGCCTACGAGCAGTACTTC	CASSTSMAYEQYF
NA	TRBV7-9	TRBD1	TRBJ1-5	TGTGCCAGCAGCTTACAGGGGGCTGGTCAGCCCCAGCATTTT	CASSLQGAGQPQHF
NA	TRBV28	NA	TRBJ2-3	TGTGCCACCCAAGGGGACTATACGCAGTATTTT	CATQGDYTQYF
once	TRBV10-3	NA	TRBJ1-5	TGTGCCATCAGTGACCCTGAGGGAGACCCCTTCAATCAGCCCCAGCATTTT	CAISDPEGDPFNQPQHF
NA	TRBV23-1	TRBD1	TRBJ1-5	TGCGCCAGCAGCCAAATCCGGGACAGGGGGCCAAAGGGAGCTCAGCCCCAGCATTTT	CASSQIRDRGPKGAQPQHF
NA	TRBV2	NA	TRBJ1-6	TGTGCCAGCAACAAGGAGGGCTATAATTCACCCCTCCACTTT	CASNKEGYNSPLHF
NA	TRBV13	NA	TRBJ2-3	TGTGCCAGCAGCTTCCACGGATCCCAAGGGGGTACGCAGTATTTT	CASSFHGSQGGTQYF
NA	TRBV28	TRBD1	TRBJ1-5	TGTGCCAGCAGTACAACAGGGGGAGGCAATCAGCCCCAGCATTTT	CASSTTGGGNQPQHF
few	TRBV27	NA	TRBJ2-7	TGTGCCAGCAGTCCAAGGACTTTGGAATACGAGCAGTACTTC	CASSPRTLEYEQYF
NA	TRBV30	NA	TRBJ2-7	TGTGCCTGGTCGCAGGGGTACGAGCAGTACTTC	CAWSQGYEQYF
NA	TRBV28	TRBD2	TRBJ2-3	TGTGCCAGCAGTTTAGCGGGAGGGCAGGATACGCAGTATTTT	CASSLAGGQDTQYF
NA	TRBV5-1	NA	TRBJ2-7	TGCGCCAGCAGCGGAGGACAGCGAACCTACGAGCAGTACTTC	CASSGGQRTYEQYF
NA	TRBV7-2	NA	TRBJ2-1	TGTGCCAGCAGCTTAGCCTATGAGCAGTTCTTC	CASSLAYEQFF
NA	TRBV7-9	NA	TRBJ2-6	TGTGCCAGCAGCTTAACAGATTCTGGGGCCAACGTCCTGACTTTC	CASSLTDSGANVLTF
NA	TRBV7-9	NA	TRBJ2-2	TGTGCCAGCCTAACCGGGGAGCTGTTTTTT	CASLTGELFF
NA	TRBV9	TRBD1	TRBJ1-2	TGTGCCAGCAGCGTAGGAAGGGACAGGGTATTTGGCTACACCTTC	CASSVGRDRVFGYTF
NA	TRBV9	TRBD2	TRBJ2-1	TGTGCCAGCAGCGTAGGTGGTAGCGGGGATGAGCAGTTCTTC	CASSVGGSGDEQFF
NA	TRBV5-8	NA	TRBJ1-6	TGTGCCAGCAGCTTGGGACGGGAAAATTCACCCCTCCACTTT	CASSLGRENSPLHF
NA	TRBV7-2	NA	TRBJ1-2	TGTGCCAGCAGCTTAGAGGGAGGCCAGAACTATGGCTACACCTTC	CASSLEGGQNYGYTF
NA	TRBV27	NA	TRBJ2-7	TGTGCCAGCAGTCGGGGGTACTCCTACGAGCAGTACTTC	CASSRGYSYEQYF
once	TRBV2	NA	TRBJ1-3	TGTGCCAGCAGGACGGGGTCCTCTGGAAACACCATATATTTT	CASRTGSSGNTIYF
NA	TRBV19	NA	TRBJ1-1	TGTGCCAGTATTGGACTCCTAAGGGTCGGCACTGAAGCTTTCTTT	CASIGLLRVGTEAFF